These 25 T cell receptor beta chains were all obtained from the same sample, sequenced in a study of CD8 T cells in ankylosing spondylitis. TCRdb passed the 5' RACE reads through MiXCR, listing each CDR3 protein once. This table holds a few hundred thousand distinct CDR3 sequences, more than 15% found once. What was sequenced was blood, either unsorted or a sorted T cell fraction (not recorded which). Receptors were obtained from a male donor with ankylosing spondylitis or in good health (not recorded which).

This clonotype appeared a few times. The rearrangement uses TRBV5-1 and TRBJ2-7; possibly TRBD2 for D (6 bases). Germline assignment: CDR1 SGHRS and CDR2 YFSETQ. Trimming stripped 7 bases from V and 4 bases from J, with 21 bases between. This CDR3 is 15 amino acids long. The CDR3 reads CASANRDLGLYEQYF. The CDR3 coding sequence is TGCGCCAGCGCAAACCGGGACTTAGGGCTTTACGAGCAGTACTTC.

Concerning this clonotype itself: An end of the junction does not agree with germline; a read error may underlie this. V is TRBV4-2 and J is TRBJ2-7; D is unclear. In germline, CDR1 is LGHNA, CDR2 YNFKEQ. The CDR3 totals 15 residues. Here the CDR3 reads CPSSQELGWDYEQYF. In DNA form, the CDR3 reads TGTCCCAGCAGCCAAGAGCTAGGGTGGGATTACGAGCAGTACTTC.

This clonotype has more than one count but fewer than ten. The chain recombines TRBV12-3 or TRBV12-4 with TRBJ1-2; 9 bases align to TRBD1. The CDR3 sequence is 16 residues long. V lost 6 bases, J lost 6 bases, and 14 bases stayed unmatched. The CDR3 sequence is CASSRSTGTGRNGYTF. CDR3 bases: TGTGCCAGCAGCCGCTCAACCGGGACAGGGAGGAATGGCTACACCTTC.

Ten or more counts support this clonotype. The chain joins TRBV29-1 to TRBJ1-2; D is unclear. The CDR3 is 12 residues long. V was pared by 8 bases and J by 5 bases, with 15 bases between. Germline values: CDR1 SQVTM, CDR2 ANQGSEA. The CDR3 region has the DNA TGCAGCACCACCGGTGAGCTATATGGCTACACCTTC. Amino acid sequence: CSTTGELYGYTF.

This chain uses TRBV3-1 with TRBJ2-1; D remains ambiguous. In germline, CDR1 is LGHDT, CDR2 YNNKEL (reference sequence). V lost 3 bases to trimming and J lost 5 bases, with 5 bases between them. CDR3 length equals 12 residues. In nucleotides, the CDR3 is TGTGCCAGCAGCCACGGACACAATGAGCAGTTCTTC. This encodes CASSHGHNEQFF.

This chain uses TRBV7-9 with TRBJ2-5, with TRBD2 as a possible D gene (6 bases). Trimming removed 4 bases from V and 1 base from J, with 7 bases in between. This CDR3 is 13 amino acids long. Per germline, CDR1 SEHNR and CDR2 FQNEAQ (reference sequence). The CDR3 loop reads CASSWGVQETQYF. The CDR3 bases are TGTGCCAGCAGCTGGGGGGTCCAAGAGACCCAGTACTTC.

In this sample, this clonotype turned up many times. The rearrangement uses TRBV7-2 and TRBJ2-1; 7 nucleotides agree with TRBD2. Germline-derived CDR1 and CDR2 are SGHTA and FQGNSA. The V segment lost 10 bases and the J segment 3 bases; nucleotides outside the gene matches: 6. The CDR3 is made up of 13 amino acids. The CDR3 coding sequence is TGTGCCACCGCACTAGCGAACTACAATGAGCAGTTCTTC. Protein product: CATALANYNEQFF.

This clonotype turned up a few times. The CDR3 is CASSSAGTNYEQYF. CDR3 nucleotides: TGTGCCAGCAGCTCCGCCGGGACCAACTACGAGCAGTACTTC. This sequence joins TRBV13 and TRBJ2-7; D possibly matches TRBD1 or TRBD2 (5 bases each). The CDR3 sequence is 14 residues long. In germline, CDR1 is PRHDT, CDR2 FYEKMQ (reference sequence). The V gene lost 4 bases and the J gene lost 3 bases, with 13 bases spanning the gap.

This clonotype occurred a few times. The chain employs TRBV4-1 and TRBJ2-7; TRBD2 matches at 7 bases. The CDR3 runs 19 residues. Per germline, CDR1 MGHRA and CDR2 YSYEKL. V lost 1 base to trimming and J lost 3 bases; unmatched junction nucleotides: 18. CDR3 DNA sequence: TGCGCCAGCAGCCAAGTGAGGGCTAGCGGAAAGAACCAGTACTACGAGCAGTACTTC. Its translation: CASSQVRASGKNQYYEQYF.

The DNA of the CDR3 is TGCGCCAGCAGCTTGGAGGTAGGGGCCTACGAGCAGTACTTC. This codes for CASSLEVGAYEQYF. The chain joins TRBV5-1 to TRBJ2-7, with D perhaps matching TRBD1 (5 bases). This CDR3 is 14 amino acids long. CDR1 and CDR2 from the germline V gene are SGHRS and YFSETQ. The V end lost 0 bases, the J end lost 2 bases, and 9 bases lay between the germline ends.

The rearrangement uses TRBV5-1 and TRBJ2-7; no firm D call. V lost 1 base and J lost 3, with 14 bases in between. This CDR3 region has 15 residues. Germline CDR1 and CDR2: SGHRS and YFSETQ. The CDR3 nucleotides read TGCGCCAGCAGCTTGAGCAGGTCCCCTTTCTACGAGCAGTACTTC. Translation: CASSLSRSPFYEQYF.

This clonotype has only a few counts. CDR3 nucleotide sequence: TGTGCCAGCAGTTTAGCGCTAGGTGGGAGAGGCGACGAGCAGTACTTC. This codes for CASSLALGGRGDEQYF. The V call is TRBV12-3 or TRBV12-4, the J call TRBJ2-7; D is possibly TRBD2 (5 bases). CDR3 length equals 16 residues. Trimming took 0 bases from V and 5 from J, leaving 17 bases between them.

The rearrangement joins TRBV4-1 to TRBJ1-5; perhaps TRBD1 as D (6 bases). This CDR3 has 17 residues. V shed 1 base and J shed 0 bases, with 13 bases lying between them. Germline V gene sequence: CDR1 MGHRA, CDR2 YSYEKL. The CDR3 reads CASSQGAGATSNQPQHF. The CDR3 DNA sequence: TGCGCCAGCAGCCAAGGGGCAGGGGCAACTAGCAATCAGCCCCAGCATTTT.

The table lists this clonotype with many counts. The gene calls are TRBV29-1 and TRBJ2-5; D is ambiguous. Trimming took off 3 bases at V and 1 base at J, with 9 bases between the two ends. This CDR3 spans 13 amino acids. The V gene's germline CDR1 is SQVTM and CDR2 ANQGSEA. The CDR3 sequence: CSVEGGSQETQYF. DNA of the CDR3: TGCAGCGTTGAGGGTGGTAGCCAAGAGACCCAGTACTTC.

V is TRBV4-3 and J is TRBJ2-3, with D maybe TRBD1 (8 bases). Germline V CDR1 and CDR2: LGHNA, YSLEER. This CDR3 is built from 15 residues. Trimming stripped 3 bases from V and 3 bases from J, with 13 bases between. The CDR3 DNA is TGCGCCAGCAGCCAGGACAGGGAGGGGACAGATACGCAGTATTTT. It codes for CASSQDREGTDTQYF.

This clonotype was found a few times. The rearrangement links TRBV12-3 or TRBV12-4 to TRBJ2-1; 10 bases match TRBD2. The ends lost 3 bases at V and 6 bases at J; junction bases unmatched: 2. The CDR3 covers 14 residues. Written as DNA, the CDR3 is TGTGCCAGCAGTTTGAGCGGGAGGGCCAATGAGCAGTTCTTC. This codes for CASSLSGRANEQFF.

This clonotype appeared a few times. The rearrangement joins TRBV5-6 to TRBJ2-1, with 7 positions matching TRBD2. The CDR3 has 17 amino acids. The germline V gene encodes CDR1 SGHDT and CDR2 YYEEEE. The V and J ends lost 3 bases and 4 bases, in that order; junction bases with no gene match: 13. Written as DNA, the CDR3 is TGTGCCAGCAGCTCCTATAGCGGGCCAAGTTCTTACAATGAGCAGTTCTTC. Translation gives CASSSYSGPSSYNEQFF.

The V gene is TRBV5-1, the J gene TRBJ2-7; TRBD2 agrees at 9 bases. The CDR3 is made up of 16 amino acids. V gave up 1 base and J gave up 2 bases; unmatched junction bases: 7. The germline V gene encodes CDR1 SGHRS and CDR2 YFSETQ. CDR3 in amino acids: CASSLKLAGIAYEQYF. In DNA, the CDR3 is TGCGCCAGCAGCTTGAAACTAGCGGGCATCGCCTACGAGCAGTACTTC.

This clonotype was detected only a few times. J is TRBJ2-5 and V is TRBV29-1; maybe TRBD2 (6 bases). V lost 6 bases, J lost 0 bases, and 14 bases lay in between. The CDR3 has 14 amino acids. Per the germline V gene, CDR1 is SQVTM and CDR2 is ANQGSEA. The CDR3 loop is CSVDGTLYQETQYF. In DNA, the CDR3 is TGCAGCGTCGATGGGACTTTGTACCAAGAGACCCAGTACTTC.

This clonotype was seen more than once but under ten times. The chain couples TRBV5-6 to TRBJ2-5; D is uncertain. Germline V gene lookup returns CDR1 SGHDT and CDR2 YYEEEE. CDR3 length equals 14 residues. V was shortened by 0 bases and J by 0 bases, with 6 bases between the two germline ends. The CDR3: CASSLGRNQETQYF. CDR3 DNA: TGTGCCAGCAGCTTGGGACGGAACCAAGAGACCCAGTACTTC.

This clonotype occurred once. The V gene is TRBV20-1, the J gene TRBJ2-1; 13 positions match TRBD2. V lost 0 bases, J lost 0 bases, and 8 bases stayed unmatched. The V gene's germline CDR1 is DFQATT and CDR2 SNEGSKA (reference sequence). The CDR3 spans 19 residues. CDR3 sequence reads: CSARDSGLAGSFSYNEQFF. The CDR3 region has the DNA TGCAGTGCTAGAGATTCGGGACTAGCGGGAAGCTTCTCCTACAATGAGCAGTTCTTC.

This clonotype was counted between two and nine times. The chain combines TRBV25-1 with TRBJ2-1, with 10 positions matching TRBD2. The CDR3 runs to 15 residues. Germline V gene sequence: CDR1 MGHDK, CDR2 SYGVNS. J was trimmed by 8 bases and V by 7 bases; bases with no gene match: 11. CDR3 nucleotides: TGTGCCAGCACCCAAGCGGGAGGGCCAATCTATGAGCAGTTCTTC. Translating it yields CASTQAGGPIYEQFF.

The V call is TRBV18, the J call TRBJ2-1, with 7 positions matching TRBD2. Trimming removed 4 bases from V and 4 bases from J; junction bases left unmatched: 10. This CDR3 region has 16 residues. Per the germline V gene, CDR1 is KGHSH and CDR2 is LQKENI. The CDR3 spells CASSQAMLAEYNEQFF. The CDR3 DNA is TGTGCCAGCTCACAGGCCATGCTAGCGGAATACAATGAGCAGTTCTTC. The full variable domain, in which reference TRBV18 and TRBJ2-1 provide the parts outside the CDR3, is NAGVMQNPRHLVRRRGQEARLRCSPMKGHSHVYWYRQLPEEGLKFMVYLQKENIIDESGMPKERFSAEFPKEGPSILRIQQVVRGDSAAYFCASSQAMLAEYNEQFFGPGTRLTVL.

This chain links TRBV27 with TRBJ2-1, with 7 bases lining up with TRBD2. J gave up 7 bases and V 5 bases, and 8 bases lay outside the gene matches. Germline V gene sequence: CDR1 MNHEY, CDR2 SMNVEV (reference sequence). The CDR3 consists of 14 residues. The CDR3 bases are TGTGCCAGCAGTGTGGGGACTACGGGGAATGAGCAGTTCTTC. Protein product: CASSVGTTGNEQFF.

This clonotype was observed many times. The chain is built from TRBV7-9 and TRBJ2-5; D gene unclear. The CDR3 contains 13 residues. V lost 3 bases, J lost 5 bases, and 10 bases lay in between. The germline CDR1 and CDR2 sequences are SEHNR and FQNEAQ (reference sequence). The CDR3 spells CASSFVIGETQYF. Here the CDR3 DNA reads TGTGCCAGCAGCTTCGTGATAGGGGAGACCCAGTACTTC.